This T cell receptor (beta chain) stems from a study of cytomegalovirus exposure and HLA in healthy donors. Use of 60 Vbeta and 13 Jbeta primers characterized the PCR. Data came from immunoSEQ multiplex PCR; TCRdb stores just in-frame clones and leaves some out. The sample holds 150,000 to 180,000 clones; approximately 81% are singletons and the top ten take less than 2.5%. Trimming removed 5 bases from V and 7 bases from J; junction bases left unmatched: 16. Germline-derived CDR1 and CDR2 are MGHRA and YSYEKL. The CDR3 is 17 residues long. This sequence was found in a woman aged 18-29 years in good health and CMV-seronegative. V gene TRBV4-1 combines with J gene TRBJ1-2; 10 nucleotides agree with TRBD1. The sequenced sample was PBMCs. Written as DNA, the CDR3 is TGCGCCAGCAGCTCCCACGGAATGGACAGGGGGGGCTCTGGCTACACCTTC. Amino acids: CASSSHGMDRGGSGYTF.